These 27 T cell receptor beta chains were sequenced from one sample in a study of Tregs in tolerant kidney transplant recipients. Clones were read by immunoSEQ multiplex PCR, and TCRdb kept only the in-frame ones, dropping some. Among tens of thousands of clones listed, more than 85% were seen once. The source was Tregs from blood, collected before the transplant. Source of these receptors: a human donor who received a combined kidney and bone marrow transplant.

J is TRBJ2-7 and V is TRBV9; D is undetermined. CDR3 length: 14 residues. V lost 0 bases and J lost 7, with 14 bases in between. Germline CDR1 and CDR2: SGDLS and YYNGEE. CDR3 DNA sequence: TGTGCCAGCAGCGTAGAACCATCCCTGGGGGAGCAGTACTTC. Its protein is CASSVEPSLGEQYF.

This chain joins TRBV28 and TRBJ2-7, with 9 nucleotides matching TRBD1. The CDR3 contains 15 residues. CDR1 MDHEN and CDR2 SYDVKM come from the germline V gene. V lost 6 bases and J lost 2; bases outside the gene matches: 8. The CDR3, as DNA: TGTGCCAGCAGCACAACCGGGACAGGGACCTACGAGCAGTACTTC. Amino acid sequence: CASSTTGTGTYEQYF. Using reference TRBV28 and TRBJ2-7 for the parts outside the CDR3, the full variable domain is DVKVTQSSRYLVKRTGEKVFLECVQDMDHENMFWYRQDPGLGLRLIYFSYDVKMKEKGDIPEGYSVSREKKERFSLILESASTNQTSMYLCASSTTGTGTYEQYFGPGTRLTVT.

CDR3 region: CASSFADTQYF. For the CDR3, the DNA is TGTGCCAGCAGTTTTGCGGATACGCAGTATTTT. This chain links TRBV28 with TRBJ2-3, with D unclear. Germline assignment: CDR1 MDHEN and CDR2 SYDVKM. V lost 3 bases to trimming and J lost 6 bases, with 4 bases between them. This CDR3 is 11 amino acids long.

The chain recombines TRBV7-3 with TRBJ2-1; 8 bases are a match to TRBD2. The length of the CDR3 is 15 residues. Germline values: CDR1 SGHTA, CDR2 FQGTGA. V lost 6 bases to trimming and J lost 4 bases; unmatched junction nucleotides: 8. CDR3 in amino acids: CASSPVLAAYNEQFF. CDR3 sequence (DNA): TGTGCCAGCAGTCCAGTACTAGCGGCTTACAATGAGCAGTTCTTC.

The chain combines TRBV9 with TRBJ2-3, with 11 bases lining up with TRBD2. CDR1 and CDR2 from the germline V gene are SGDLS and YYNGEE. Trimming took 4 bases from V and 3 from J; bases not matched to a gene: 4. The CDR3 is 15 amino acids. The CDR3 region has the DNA TGTGCCAGCAGCCCCACTAGCGGGAGTACAGATACGCAGTATTTT. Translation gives CASSPTSGSTDTQYF.

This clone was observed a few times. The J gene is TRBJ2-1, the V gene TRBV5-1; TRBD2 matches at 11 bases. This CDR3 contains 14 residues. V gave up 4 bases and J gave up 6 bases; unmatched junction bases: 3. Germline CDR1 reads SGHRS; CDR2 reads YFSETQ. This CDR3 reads CASSGGLAANEQFF. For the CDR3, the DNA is TGCGCCAGCAGCGGGGGACTAGCGGCCAATGAGCAGTTCTTC.

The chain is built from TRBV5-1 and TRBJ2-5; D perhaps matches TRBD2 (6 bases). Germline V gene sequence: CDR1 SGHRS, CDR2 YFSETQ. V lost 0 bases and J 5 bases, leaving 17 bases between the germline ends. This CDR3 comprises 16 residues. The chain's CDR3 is CASSLGLTAGDETQYF. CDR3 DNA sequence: TGCGCCAGCAGCTTGGGTTTAACAGCGGGCGACGAGACCCAGTACTTC.

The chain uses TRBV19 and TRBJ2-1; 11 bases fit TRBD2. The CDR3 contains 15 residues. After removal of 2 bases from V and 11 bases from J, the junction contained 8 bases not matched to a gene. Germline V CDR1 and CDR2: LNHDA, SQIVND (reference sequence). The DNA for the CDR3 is TGTGCCAGTAGTATACTTGGTAGCGGGAGGGTCAAGCAGTTCTTC. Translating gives CASSILGSGRVKQFF.

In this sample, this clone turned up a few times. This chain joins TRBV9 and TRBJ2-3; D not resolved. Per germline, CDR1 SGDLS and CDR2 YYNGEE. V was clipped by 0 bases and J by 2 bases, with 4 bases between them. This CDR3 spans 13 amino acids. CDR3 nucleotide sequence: TGTGCCAGCAGCGTAGGGGTCACAGATACGCAGTATTTT. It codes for CASSVGVTDTQYF. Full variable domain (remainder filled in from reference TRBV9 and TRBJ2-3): DSGVTQTPKHLITATGQRVTLRCSPRSGDLSVYWYQQSLDQGLQFLIQYYNGEERAKGNILERFSAQQFPDLHSELNLSSLELGDSALYFCASSVGVTDTQYFGPGTRLTVL.

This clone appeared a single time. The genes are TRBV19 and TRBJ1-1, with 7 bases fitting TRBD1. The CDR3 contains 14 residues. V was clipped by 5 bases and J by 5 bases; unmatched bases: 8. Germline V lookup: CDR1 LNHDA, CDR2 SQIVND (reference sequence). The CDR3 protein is CASSLRQGVTEAFF. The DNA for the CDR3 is TGTGCCAGTAGTCTACGACAGGGCGTGACTGAAGCTTTCTTT. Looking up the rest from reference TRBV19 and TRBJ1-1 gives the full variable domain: DGGITQSPKYLFRKEGQNVTLSCEQNLNHDAMYWYRQDPGQGLRLIYYSQIVNDFQKGDIAEGYSVSREKKESFPLTVTSAQKNPTAFYLCASSLRQGVTEAFFGQGTRLTVV.

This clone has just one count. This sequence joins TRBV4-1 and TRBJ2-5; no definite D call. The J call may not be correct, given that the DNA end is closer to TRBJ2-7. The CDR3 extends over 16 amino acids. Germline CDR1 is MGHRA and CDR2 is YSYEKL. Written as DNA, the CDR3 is TGCGCCAGCAGCCAAGCGGAAGGGCCGAGCTCCTACGAGCAGTACTTC. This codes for CASSQAEGPSSYEQYF.

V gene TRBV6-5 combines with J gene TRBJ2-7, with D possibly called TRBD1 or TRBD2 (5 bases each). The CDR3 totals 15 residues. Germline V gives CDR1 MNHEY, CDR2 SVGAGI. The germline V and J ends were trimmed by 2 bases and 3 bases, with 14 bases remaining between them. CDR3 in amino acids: CASSYGQGALYEQYF. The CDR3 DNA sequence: TGTGCCAGCAGTTACGGTCAGGGAGCCCTCTACGAGCAGTACTTC.

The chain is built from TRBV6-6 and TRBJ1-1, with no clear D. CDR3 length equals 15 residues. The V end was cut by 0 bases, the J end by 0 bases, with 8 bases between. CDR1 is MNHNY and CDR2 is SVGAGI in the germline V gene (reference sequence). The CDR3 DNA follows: TGTGCCAGCAGTTACTCGTGGGCCTTGAACACTGAAGCTTTCTTT. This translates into CASSYSWALNTEAFF.

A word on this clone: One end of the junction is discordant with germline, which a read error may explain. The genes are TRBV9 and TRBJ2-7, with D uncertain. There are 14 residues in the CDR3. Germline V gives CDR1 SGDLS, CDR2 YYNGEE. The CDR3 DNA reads TGTGCCAGCAGCGTAGCTCCCGTCTCCCACGAGCAGTACTTC. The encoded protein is CASSVAPVSHEQYF.

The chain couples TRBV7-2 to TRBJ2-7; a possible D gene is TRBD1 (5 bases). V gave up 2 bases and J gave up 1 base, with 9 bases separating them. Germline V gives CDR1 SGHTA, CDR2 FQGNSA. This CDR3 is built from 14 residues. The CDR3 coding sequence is TGTGCCAGCAGCTTAAAAGCAGGGTCCTACGAGCAGTACTTC. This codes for CASSLKAGSYEQYF.

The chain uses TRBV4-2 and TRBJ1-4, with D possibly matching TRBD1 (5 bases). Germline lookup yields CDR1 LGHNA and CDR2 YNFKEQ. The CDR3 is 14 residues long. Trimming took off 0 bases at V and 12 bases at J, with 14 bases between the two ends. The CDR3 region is CASSQEVQGRQLFF. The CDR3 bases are TGTGCCAGCAGCCAAGAGGTTCAGGGCCGGCAACTGTTTTTT.

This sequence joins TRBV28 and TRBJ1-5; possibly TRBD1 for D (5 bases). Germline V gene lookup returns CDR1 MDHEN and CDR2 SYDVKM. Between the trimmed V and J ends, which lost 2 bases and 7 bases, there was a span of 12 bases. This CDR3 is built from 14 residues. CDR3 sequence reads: CASSLGQGSQPQHF. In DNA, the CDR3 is TGTGCCAGCAGTTTAGGGCAGGGTAGCCAGCCCCAGCATTTT.

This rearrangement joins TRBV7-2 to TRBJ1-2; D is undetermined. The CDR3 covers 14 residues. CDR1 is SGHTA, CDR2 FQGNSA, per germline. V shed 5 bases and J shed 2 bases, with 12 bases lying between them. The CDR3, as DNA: TGTGCCAGCAGCCCCACAAACAGAAACTATGGCTACACCTTC. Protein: CASSPTNRNYGYTF.

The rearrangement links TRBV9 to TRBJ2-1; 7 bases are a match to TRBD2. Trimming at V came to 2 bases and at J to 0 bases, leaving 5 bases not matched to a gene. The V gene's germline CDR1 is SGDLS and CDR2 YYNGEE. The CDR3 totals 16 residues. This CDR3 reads CASSVAGRSSYNEQFF. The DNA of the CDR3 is TGTGCCAGCAGCGTTGCCGGGAGGAGCTCCTACAATGAGCAGTTCTTC. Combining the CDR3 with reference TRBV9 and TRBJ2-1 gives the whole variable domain DSGVTQTPKHLITATGQRVTLRCSPRSGDLSVYWYQQSLDQGLQFLIQYYNGEERAKGNILERFSAQQFPDLHSELNLSSLELGDSALYFCASSVAGRSSYNEQFFGPGTRLTVL.

For the CDR3, the DNA is TGTGCCAGTAGTATGGGTAGGGGGGATGAGCAGTTCTTC. Residues: CASSMGRGDEQFF. This rearrangement joins TRBV19 to TRBJ2-1; D is perhaps TRBD1 or TRBD2 (6 bases each). The CDR3 covers 13 residues. The V end was cut by 3 bases, the J end by 8 bases, with 11 bases between. Germline V lookup: CDR1 LNHDA, CDR2 SQIVND (reference sequence).

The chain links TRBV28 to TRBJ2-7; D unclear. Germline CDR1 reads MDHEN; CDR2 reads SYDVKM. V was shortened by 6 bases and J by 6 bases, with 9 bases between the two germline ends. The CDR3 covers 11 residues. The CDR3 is CASSRIAEQYF. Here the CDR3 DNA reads TGTGCCAGCAGCCGGATCGCCGAGCAGTACTTC.

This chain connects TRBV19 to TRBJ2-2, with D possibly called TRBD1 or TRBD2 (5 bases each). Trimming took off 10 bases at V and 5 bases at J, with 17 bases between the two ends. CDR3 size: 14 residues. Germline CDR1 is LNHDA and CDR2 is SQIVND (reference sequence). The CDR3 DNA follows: TGTGCCACCACCCCAGGGACCTTGACCGGGGAGCTGTTTTTT. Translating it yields CATTPGTLTGELFF.

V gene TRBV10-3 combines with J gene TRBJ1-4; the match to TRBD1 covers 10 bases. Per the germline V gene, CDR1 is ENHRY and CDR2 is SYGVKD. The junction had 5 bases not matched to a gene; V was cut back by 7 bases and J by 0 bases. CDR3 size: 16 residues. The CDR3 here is CAIKKDRGSTNEKLFF. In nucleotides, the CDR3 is TGTGCCATCAAAAAGGACAGGGGGTCAACTAATGAAAAACTGTTTTTT.

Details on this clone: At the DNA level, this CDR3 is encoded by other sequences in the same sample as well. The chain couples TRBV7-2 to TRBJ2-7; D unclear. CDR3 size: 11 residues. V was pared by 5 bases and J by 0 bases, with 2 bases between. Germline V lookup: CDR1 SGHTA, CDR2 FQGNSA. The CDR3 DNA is TGTGCCAGCAGCCTCTCCTACGAGCAGTACTTC. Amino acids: CASSLSYEQYF.

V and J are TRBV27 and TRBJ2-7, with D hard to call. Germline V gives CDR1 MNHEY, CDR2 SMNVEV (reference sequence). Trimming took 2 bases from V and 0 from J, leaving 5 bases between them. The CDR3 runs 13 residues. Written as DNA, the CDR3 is TGTGCCAGCAGTTTACTTCCCTCCTACGAGCAGTACTTC. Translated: CASSLLPSYEQYF.

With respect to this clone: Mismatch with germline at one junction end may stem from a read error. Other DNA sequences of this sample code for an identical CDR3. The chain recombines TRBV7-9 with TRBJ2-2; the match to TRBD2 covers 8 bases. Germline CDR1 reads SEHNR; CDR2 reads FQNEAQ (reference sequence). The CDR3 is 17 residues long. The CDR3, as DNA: TGCGCCAGCAGCCCGCGGCGGGGACTAGAGCAGACCGGGGAGCTGTTTTTT. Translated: CASSPRRGLEQTGELFF.

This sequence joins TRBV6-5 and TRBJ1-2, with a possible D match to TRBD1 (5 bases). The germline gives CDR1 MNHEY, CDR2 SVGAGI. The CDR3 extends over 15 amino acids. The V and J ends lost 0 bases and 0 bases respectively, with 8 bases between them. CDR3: CASSYSRGTNYGYTF. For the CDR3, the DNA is TGTGCCAGCAGTTACTCACGGGGGACTAACTATGGCTACACCTTC.